These 8 T cell receptor beta chains share one sample of origin, sequenced in a study of tumor and adjacent non-tumor tissue in lung cancer. A modified ARM-PCR protocol with three rounds of nested PCR amplified TCRbeta. TCRdb redid the calling of the multiplex PCR reads with MiXCR, one entry per CDR3 protein. The sample records 60,000 to 95,000 distinct CDR3 sequences, 77% being singletons. RNA was extracted from bulk tissue without any cell sorting. Sequencing was carried out using lung tumor tissue. These receptors were obtained from a woman in her forties or fifties with non-small cell lung cancer.

The J gene is TRBJ2-3, the V gene TRBV11-2, with D hard to call. Trimming shortened V by 5 bases and J by 4 bases, and 19 bases separated the two germline ends. The CDR3 covers 16 residues. The V gene's germline CDR1 is SGHAT and CDR2 FQNNGV. CDR3 sequence: CASSPLCYPLPDTQYF. CDR3 DNA sequence: TGTGCCAGCAGCCCCCTGTGTTACCCGCTTCCAGATACGCAGTATTTT. Full variable domain (rest looked up from reference TRBV11-2 and TRBJ2-3): EAGVAQSPRYKIIEKRQSVAFWCNPISGHATLYWYQQILGQGPKLLIQFQNNGVVDDSQLPKDRFSAERLKGVDSTLKIQPAKLEDSAVYLCASSPLCYPLPDTQYFGPGTRLTVL.

Many counts were recorded for this clonotype. This chain uses TRBV6-1 with TRBJ1-6; no reliable D call. This CDR3 is built from 12 residues. Trimming stripped 8 bases from V and 7 bases from J, with 9 bases between. The germline gives CDR1 MNHNS, CDR2 SASEGT. CDR3 region: CASDLGNSPLHF. The CDR3 DNA reads as TGTGCCAGCGATCTCGGGAATTCACCCCTCCACTTT.

The chain has TRBV10-3 and TRBJ2-7; unclear D gene. The V end was cut by 10 bases, the J end by 4 bases, with 14 bases between. The germline CDR1 and CDR2 sequences are ENHRY and SYGVKD. The CDR3 runs to 12 residues. The CDR3: CATELITYEQYF. In nucleotides, the CDR3 is TGTGCCACCGAACTGATAACATACGAGCAGTACTTC.

A word on this clonotype: At one end, the junction sequence differs from germline, possibly due to a read error. This rearrangement joins TRBV5-1 to TRBJ2-7; D unclear. The CDR3 runs to 12 residues. Germline CDR1 reads SGHRS; CDR2 reads YFSETQ. The CDR3 DNA sequence: TGCGCCAGCAGCCCTGACTCCCACGAGCAGTATTTC. Its translation: CASSPDSHEQYF. The full variable domain, with the rest looked up from reference TRBV5-1 and TRBJ2-7, is KAGVTQTPRYLIKTRGQQVTLSCSPISGHRSVSWYQQTPGQGLQFLFEYFSETQRNKGNFPGRFSGRQFSNSRSEMNVSTLELGDSALYLCASSPDSHEQYFGPGTRLTVT.

This chain connects TRBV4-1 to TRBJ1-2; D may be TRBD1 (5 bases). The V end lost 4 bases, the J end lost 6 bases, and 18 bases lay between the germline ends. Germline V CDR1 and CDR2: MGHRA, YSYEKL. The CDR3 contains 15 residues. DNA of the CDR3: TGCGCCAGCAGCCCGAGACCAGTACAGGATCATGGCTACACCTTC. This translates into CASSPRPVQDHGYTF.

Turning to this clonotype: The junction differs from germline at one of its ends, possibly a read error. The genes are TRBV7-8 and TRBJ1-2; D is possibly TRBD1 (5 bases). Germline V gene data show CDR1 as SGHVS and CDR2 as FQNEAQ. This CDR3 has 15 residues. The CDR3 loop reads CASSLVDGWDYGYAF. In DNA form, the CDR3 reads TGTGCCAGTAGCTTAGTAGACGGCTGGGACTATGGCTACGCCTTC. The variable domain in full, with the rest retrieved from reference TRBV7-8 and TRBJ1-2, is GAGVSQSPRYKVAKRGQDVALRCDPISGHVSLFWYQQALGQGPEFLTYFQNEAQLDKSGLPSDRFFAERPEGSVSTLKIQRTQQEDSAVYLCASSLVDGWDYGYAFGSGTRLTVV.

This sequence joins TRBV11-2 and TRBJ1-3; D gene ambiguous. This CDR3 spans 15 amino acids. Germline CDR1 is SGHAT and CDR2 is FQNNGV. The CDR3 nucleotides are TGTACCAACAGCCGCGACTGTGACACAGGAAACACCATATATTTT. Its protein product is CTNSRDCDTGNTIYF.

To note about this clonotype: The missing conserved phenylalanine or tryptophan at the end of this CDR3 makes a read error likely. The chain uses TRBV29-1 and TRBJ1-1; D is unclear. The V end lost 8 bases, the J end lost 6 bases, and 13 bases lay between the germline ends. The length of the CDR3 is 11 residues. Germline V gene sequence: CDR1 SQVTM, CDR2 ANQGSEA. CDR3 sequence: CSLAWRSEAFS. DNA for the CDR3: TGCAGCCTTGCTTGGCGCTCTGAAGCTTTCTCT.